These 26 T cell receptor beta chains were all obtained from the same sample, sequenced in a study of molecular identifiers for immune sequencing clone quantification (dated by TCRdb to 2017 to 2018). Libraries were prepared through PCR. These reads were obtained on an Illumina HiSeq 4000. TCRdb ran its own pipeline on the public reads, namely fastp trimming at Q25 and MiXCR clone calling, and kept in-frame beta chains. Identical CDR3 protein sequences are pooled into one entry, listed with their most common genes and DNA. This sample holds over 600,000 distinct CDR3 sequences; 15% to 20% were observed only once. Of the sample, 0.7% to 1% is held by the ten largest clones. The sequencing sample was made of naive CD8+ T cells from blood, with Jurkat cell RNA spiked in. The sample's cell subset or site label is to be understood as: FACS-sorted CD8+CD4-CCR7+CD45RA+ naive T cells. The receptors derive from a human donor in good health. Some libraries in this study had Jurkat cell RNA spiked in.

This clonotype was seen repeatedly, ten times or more. The CDR3 here is CASSHGTASGNTIYF. The DNA of the CDR3 is TGCGCCAGCAGCCACGGGACAGCCTCTGGAAACACCATATATTTT. The J gene is TRBJ1-3, the V gene TRBV4-3; 7 bases are a match to TRBD1. This CDR3 comprises 15 residues. The trim removed 3 bases at V and 0 bases at J, leaving 2 bases unmatched. Germline V lookup: CDR1 LGHNA, CDR2 YSLEER.

This clonotype was detected only a few times. The rearrangement joins TRBV7-9 to TRBJ2-7; D remains ambiguous. The CDR3 is 12 residues long. Germline V gene sequence: CDR1 SEHNR, CDR2 FQNEAQ (reference sequence). V lost 6 bases to trimming and J lost 1 base, with 7 bases between them. This CDR3 reads CASRPLSYEQYF. CDR3 sequence (DNA): TGTGCCAGCAGACCCCTATCCTACGAGCAGTACTTC.

This clonotype has just a few counts. The CDR3 here is CSAPRTSGWTGELFF. DNA for the CDR3: TGCAGTGCCCCACGGACTAGCGGGTGGACCGGGGAGCTGTTTTTT. The gene calls are TRBV20-1 and TRBJ2-2; TRBD2 agrees at 11 bases. Unmatched junction bases numbered 8, after V lost 6 bases and J lost 5 bases. Germline values: CDR1 DFQATT, CDR2 SNEGSKA (reference sequence). There are 15 residues in the CDR3.

At least ten counts were recorded for this clonotype. V and J are TRBV11-2 and TRBJ2-7; a weak D match, TRBD2 (5 bases). CDR3 length: 14 amino acids. Germline V gene data show CDR1 as SGHAT and CDR2 as FQNNGV. V was pared by 5 bases and J by 0 bases, with 11 bases between. DNA of the CDR3: TGTGCCAGCAGCGGAGCGGAAAGCTCCTACGAGCAGTACTTC. It yields the protein CASSGAESSYEQYF. Full variable domain (rest looked up from reference TRBV11-2 and TRBJ2-7): EAGVAQSPRYKIIEKRQSVAFWCNPISGHATLYWYQQILGQGPKLLIQFQNNGVVDDSQLPKDRFSAERLKGVDSTLKIQPAKLEDSAVYLCASSGAESSYEQYFGPGTRLTVT.

This chain's CDR3 is CASSPSPGQGDTGELFF. The CDR3 bases are TGTGCCAGCTCACCTTCTCCGGGACAGGGTGACACCGGGGAGCTGTTTTTT. This chain uses TRBV18 with TRBJ2-2; the match to TRBD1 covers 9 bases. This CDR3 is built from 17 residues. The V gene end was trimmed by 3 bases and the J gene end by 3 bases; junction bases not matched to a gene: 8. Germline lookup yields CDR1 KGHSH and CDR2 LQKENI. Full variable domain (remainder filled in from reference TRBV18 and TRBJ2-2): NAGVMQNPRHLVRRRGQEARLRCSPMKGHSHVYWYRQLPEEGLKFMVYLQKENIIDESGMPKERFSAEFPKEGPSILRIQQVVRGDSAAYFCASSPSPGQGDTGELFFGEGSRLTVL.

This clonotype came up many times. The rearrangement links TRBV12-3 or TRBV12-4 to TRBJ1-1; D gene ambiguous. This CDR3 is built from 15 residues. V was trimmed by 5 bases and J by 1 base, leaving 14 bases between them. CDR3 protein: CASSPFRASNTEAFF. The CDR3, as DNA: TGTGCCAGCAGTCCATTCCGAGCTTCGAACACTGAAGCTTTCTTT.

The table lists this clonotype with many counts. The chain uses TRBV12-3 or TRBV12-4 and TRBJ2-1; D is perhaps TRBD1 (6 bases). With 7 bases removed from V and 6 bases from J, the gap between germline ends came to 37 bases. The CDR3 has 21 amino acids. The CDR3 sequence: CASTLPLNRQGSRLYPNEQFF. The CDR3 DNA follows: TGTGCCAGCACTCTCCCTCTTAATAGGCAGGGGAGTAGGTTGTATCCCAATGAGCAGTTCTTC.

This clonotype has a handful of counts. The chain has TRBV30 and TRBJ2-5, with unresolved D. The CDR3 has 13 residues. Germline V gene data show CDR1 as GTSNPN and CDR2 as SVGIG (reference sequence). V was cut by 4 bases and J by 4 bases, with 13 bases left in between. CDR3 sequence reads: CAWISASTETQYF. CDR3 sequence (DNA): TGTGCCTGGATAAGTGCTTCAACAGAGACCCAGTACTTC.

The chain combines TRBV6-7 with TRBJ1-4; 7 bases match TRBD1. TRBV6-7 is sorted into the ORF group, with uncertain function. The CDR3 extends over 19 amino acids. Unmatched junction bases numbered 20, after V lost 2 bases and J lost 8 bases. The CDR3 DNA reads TGTGCCAGCAGTTACGGCGAGGACAGGAAAAACTCGGTGAACGAAAAACTGTTTTTT. Its protein is CASSYGEDRKNSVNEKLFF.

At least ten counts were recorded for this clonotype. The V gene is TRBV20-1, the J gene TRBJ2-7; D is possibly TRBD1 (5 bases). The ends were cut back, 0 bases at V and 3 bases at J, with 12 bases in the middle. This CDR3 is 14 amino acids long. Germline CDR1 reads DFQATT; CDR2 reads SNEGSKA (reference sequence). The CDR3 nucleotides are TGCAGTGCTAGAGATGAGACAGCGCTCTACGAGCAGTACTTC. Translated, it gives CSARDETALYEQYF.

As regards this clonotype: A read error may be the cause here, since a much bigger clone is one base away. V and J are TRBV7-9 and TRBJ1-1, with no clear D. The CDR3 runs 12 residues. In germline, CDR1 is SEHNR, CDR2 FQNEAQ (reference sequence). The V end was cut by 5 bases, the J end by 6 bases, with 10 bases between. This chain's CDR3 is CASSRGVSEAFF. The CDR3 DNA reads as TGTGCCAGCAGCCGAGGTGTATCTGAAGCTTTCTTT.

This clonotype was detected ten times or more. The V call is TRBV7-2, the J call TRBJ2-4; no reliable D call. There are 17 residues in the CDR3. Trimming shortened V by 2 bases and J by 0 bases, and 14 bases separated the two germline ends. Germline CDR1 and CDR2: SGHTA and FQGNSA. Here the CDR3 DNA reads TGTGCCAGCAGCTTACACGAGCAGGAGATAGCCAAAAACATTCAGTACTTC. This translates into CASSLHEQEIAKNIQYF.

This clonotype was detected many times. The V gene is TRBV27, the J gene TRBJ2-5; 9 bases fit TRBD1. V gave up 5 bases and J gave up 5 bases; unmatched junction bases: 6. CDR3 length: 14 amino acids. Germline loops: CDR1 MNHEY, CDR2 SMNVEV (reference sequence). The CDR3 loop is CASSRTGDRETQYF. The CDR3 coding sequence is TGTGCCAGCAGTAGGACAGGGGATCGGGAGACCCAGTACTTC.

On this clonotype itself: A far larger clone is one base from this, pointing to a likely read error. This sequence joins TRBV27 and TRBJ2-1; D unclear. Germline CDR1 and CDR2: MNHEY and SMNVEV (reference sequence). The CDR3 totals 12 residues. The CDR3 spells CTSSLGNNEQFF. The CDR3 coding sequence is TGTACCAGCAGTTTAGGGAACAATGAGCAGTTCTTC.

This clonotype was seen at least ten times. The chain joins TRBV10-3 to TRBJ2-3; D gene unclear. Per the germline V gene, CDR1 is ENHRY and CDR2 is SYGVKD. This CDR3 is built from 14 residues. V dropped 0 bases and J dropped 1 base, with 5 bases sitting between them. The CDR3 bases are TGTGCCATCAGTGAGTCTGCACGCACAGATACGCAGTATTTT. It yields the protein CAISESARTDTQYF.

This clonotype was detected a few times. With a much larger clone just one base away, this may be a read error. The genes are TRBV6-2 or TRBV6-3 and TRBJ2-5, with 9 positions matching TRBD2. Germline assignment: CDR1 MNHEY and CDR2 SVGEGT. There are 16 residues in the CDR3. CDR3 residues: CASSLRSGSSGEAQYF. CDR3 in DNA: TGTGCCAGCAGTCTTCGTAGCGGGAGTAGCGGAGAGGCCCAGTACTTC.

This clonotype has only a few counts. V usage is TRBV6-2 or TRBV6-3 and J usage is TRBJ1-5; D remains ambiguous. Germline lookup yields CDR1 MNHEY and CDR2 SVGEGT. The CDR3 is 14 residues long. V lost 2 bases, J lost 5 bases, and 10 bases lay in between. DNA for the CDR3: TGTGCCAGCAGTTACGACCGCAGATATCAGCCCCAGCATTTT. Encoded protein: CASSYDRRYQPQHF.

In its sample, this clonotype was seen many times. The chain uses TRBV7-9 and TRBJ2-5; 9 positions match TRBD2. The germline V gene encodes CDR1 SEHNR and CDR2 FQNEAQ (reference sequence). The CDR3 is made up of 16 amino acids. The V segment lost 4 bases and the J segment 5 bases; nucleotides outside the gene matches: 11. In DNA form, the CDR3 reads TGTGCCAGCAGCTCCACGACTAGCGGCGGCTGGGAGACCCAGTACTTC. Protein: CASSSTTSGGWETQYF.

A remark on this clonotype: One base away lies a much larger clone, so this may be a sequencing read error. The V and J genes are TRBV4-3 and TRBJ2-1; no clear D. CDR1 and CDR2 (germline): LGHNA, YSLEER. The length of the CDR3 is 14 residues. Trimming cost V 4 bases and J 6 bases, with 13 bases left between them. The CDR3 sequence is CASSLGSGANEQFF. CDR3 DNA sequence: TGCGCCAGCAGCCTGGGATCCGGAGCCAATGAGCAGTTCTTC.

This clonotype was counted at least ten times. CDR3 nucleotide sequence: TGCAGTGCTAGAGATGCAGGGGTCGTTGCCGAGACCCAGTACTTC. This translates into CSARDAGVVAETQYF. The chain is built from TRBV20-1 and TRBJ2-5; D possibly corresponds to TRBD1 (6 bases). CDR1 and CDR2 from the germline V gene are DFQATT and SNEGSKA (reference sequence). Trimming removed 0 bases from V and 5 bases from J, with 16 bases in between. CDR3 size: 15 residues.

At least ten counts were recorded for this clonotype. V gene TRBV29-1 combines with J gene TRBJ2-2, with D perhaps matching TRBD2 (6 bases). Trimming removed 3 bases from V and 6 bases from J, with 11 bases in between. The CDR3 loop spans 13 amino acids. Germline V gives CDR1 SQVTM, CDR2 ANQGSEA. The CDR3 region is CSVDGGTAGELFF. CDR3 coding DNA: TGCAGCGTTGATGGAGGGACGGCCGGGGAGCTGTTTTTT.

This clonotype was observed at least ten times. The rearrangement links TRBV20-1 to TRBJ2-7, with D uncertain. Germline assignment: CDR1 DFQATT and CDR2 SNEGSKA (reference sequence). V gave up 4 bases and J gave up 1 base, with 14 bases separating them. The CDR3 consists of 14 residues. The DNA for the CDR3 is TGCAGTGCTATCGATCTAAACCTTTCCTACGAGCAGTACTTC. Its translation is CSAIDLNLSYEQYF.

This clonotype was found many times. The V and J genes are TRBV5-5 and TRBJ1-4; D gene unclear. This CDR3 contains 14 residues. Germline CDR1 and CDR2: SGHKS and YYEKEE (reference sequence). Trimming pared 2 bases from V and 3 bases from J, leaving 8 bases between. The CDR3 region has the DNA TGTGCCAGCAGCTTAGGGCAGGCTAATGAAAAACTGTTTTTT. Amino acids: CASSLGQANEKLFF.

This clonotype was recorded at least ten times. V is TRBV20-1 and J is TRBJ2-7; D could derive from TRBD1 or TRBD2 (5 bases each). Per germline, CDR1 DFQATT and CDR2 SNEGSKA (reference sequence). CDR3 size: 13 residues. V was clipped by 5 bases and J by 1 base, with 12 bases between them. In nucleotides, the CDR3 is TGCAGTGCTGGGGACCCTGTTTCCTACGAGCAGTACTTC. Translation gives CSAGDPVSYEQYF.

This clonotype was recorded at least ten times. V is TRBV6-5 and J is TRBJ1-1; a weak D match, TRBD1 (6 bases). The CDR3 runs to 16 residues. The V end was cut by 5 bases, the J end by 4 bases, with 20 bases between. Germline values: CDR1 MNHEY, CDR2 SVGAGI. The CDR3 DNA reads as TGTGCCAGCAGTGAACATTGGACAGCCATGGGCACTGAAGCTTTCTTT. Translation gives CASSEHWTAMGTEAFF.

This clonotype came up many times. The chain recombines TRBV4-3 with TRBJ2-7; 9 bases map to TRBD1. The CDR3 extends over 16 amino acids. With 6 bases clipped from V and 3 bases from J, the junction kept 12 bases outside the gene matches. Germline loops: CDR1 LGHNA, CDR2 YSLEER. The CDR3: CASRNEQGAQGYEQYF. CDR3 DNA sequence: TGCGCCAGCAGGAATGAACAGGGGGCGCAGGGCTACGAGCAGTACTTC.